The rows below give T cell receptor beta chains drawn from one sample of a study of cytomegalovirus exposure and HLA in healthy donors. The assay was immunoSEQ multiplex PCR, and TCRdb's table has in-frame clones only and misses some. The table has around 60,000 clones, around 90% seen once. The sample consisted of PBMCs. Receptor source: a woman younger than 30 in good health and CMV-seronegative. Each CDR3 is given with its conserved first and last residue. D genes are given only for firm matches. Not all rows give a size; the values are once, few, many and, for expanded clones, a class.

d_gene	abundance	v_gene	j_gene	CDR3nt	CDR3aa
TRBD1	-	TRBV10-1	TRBJ2-1	TGCGCCAGCAGTGAGGGACAGGACCGCCGATACAATGAGCAGTTCTTC	CASSEGQDRRYNEQFF
-	-	TRBV7-2	TRBJ2-1	TGTGCCAGCAGCGACCGACTCTACTCCTACAATGAGCAGTTCTTC	CASSDRLYSYNEQFF
-	few	TRBV7-8	TRBJ2-7	TGTGCCAGCAGCGGCAGCTACGAGCAGTACTTC	CASSGSYEQYF
-	-	TRBV11-2	TRBJ1-4	TGTGCCAGCAGCTTAGGGGCCGGATCTAATGAAAAACTGTTTTTT	CASSLGAGSNEKLFF
-	-	TRBV28	TRBJ1-2	TGTGCCAGCAGTTGGACAGTAGCTAACTATGGCTACACCTTC	CASSWTVANYGYTF
-	-	TRBV30	TRBJ2-7	TGTGCCTGCTCCACAGGGAACTCCTACGAGCAGTACTTC	CACSTGNSYEQYF
-	-	TRBV28	TRBJ2-7	TGTGCCAGCAGTTTATCTATGGACACCAGCTCCTACGAGCAGTACTTC	CASSLSMDTSSYEQYF
TRBD1	-	TRBV15	TRBJ2-6	TGTGCCACCAGCAGAGAAACAGGGGCTGGGGCCAACGTCCTGACTTTC	CATSRETGAGANVLTF
TRBD2	-	TRBV6-5	TRBJ2-1	TGTGCCAGCAGTTACTCAGCGGGAGAAGGCAATGAGCAGTTCTTC	CASSYSAGEGNEQFF
TRBD2	-	TRBV6-7	TRBJ2-7	TGTGCCAGCAGTTACTCCGCCGGCGGGAGGACCACCTACGAGCAGTACTTC	CASSYSAGGRTTYEQYF
TRBD1	once	TRBV7-8	TRBJ1-2	TGTGCCAGCAGCTTTATTTTACAGGGGGCGGAGGGCTACACCTTC	CASSFILQGAEGYTF
TRBD1	-	TRBV6-4	TRBJ1-1	TGTGCCAGCCGACAGGGGCCTGAAGCTTTCTTT	CASRQGPEAFF
-	-	TRBV19	TRBJ2-7	TGTGCCAGTAGTATAGGACGGGGGGCCTCCTACGAGCAGTACTTC	CASSIGRGASYEQYF
TRBD1	-	TRBV6-1	TRBJ2-5	TGTGCCAGCAGAGTTCGCGACAGGGCCGCAGAGACCCAGTACTTC	CASRVRDRAAETQYF
TRBD1	-	TRBV7-9	TRBJ1-1	TGTGCCAGCAGCGGACCCCAGGGGGCTGCCACTGAAGCTTTCTTT	CASSGPQGAATEAFF
-	-	TRBV11-1	TRBJ2-5	TGTGCCAGCAGATCCTTCCTCTCCTTCGAGACCCAGTACTTC	CASRSFLSFETQYF